Presented here are 23 T cell receptor beta chains from one specimen sequenced in a study of T-cell reconstitution after alpha-beta-depleted transplantation in children. As it was prepared, the TCRbeta library received unique molecular identifiers. TCRdb called the PCR reads again in MiXCR, with one record for every CDR3 protein. This sample carries 360,000 or so distinct CDR3 sequences, about 20% of them seen once, and the ten largest clones take 3.8%. The specimen comprised PBMCs from the stem cell graft donor, sampled from the stem cell graft. Receptors were obtained from a human donor who donated a stem cell graft to a child with acute myeloid leukemia.

This clonotype showed up just a few times. J is TRBJ1-5 and V is TRBV7-9, with a weak D call TRBD1 (5 bases). V was shortened by 3 bases and J by 5 bases, with 8 bases between the two germline ends. CDR3 length: 13 amino acids. Germline V gives CDR1 SEHNR, CDR2 FQNEAQ (reference sequence). The CDR3 sequence: CASSFGDDQPQHF. Here the CDR3 DNA reads TGTGCCAGCAGCTTCGGGGACGATCAGCCCCAGCATTTT.

This clonotype has a handful of counts. The chain employs TRBV29-1 and TRBJ2-3; no firm D call. Germline-derived CDR1 and CDR2 are SQVTM and ANQGSEA. V lost 4 bases to trimming and J lost 0 bases, with 8 bases between them. This CDR3 has 13 residues. CDR3: CSVGAGSTDTQYF. CDR3 DNA: TGCAGCGTTGGCGCCGGGAGCACAGATACGCAGTATTTT.

V is TRBV29-1 and J is TRBJ2-7, with unresolved D. Germline loops: CDR1 SQVTM, CDR2 ANQGSEA. V was trimmed by 4 bases and J by 2 bases, leaving 12 bases between them. This CDR3 contains 13 residues. This chain's CDR3 is CSVVLDTTYEQYF. The CDR3 bases are TGCAGCGTTGTACTTGACACTACCTACGAGCAGTACTTC.

The CDR3 DNA reads as TGCGCCAGCAGCCAAGCAGTAGCTAACTATGGCTACACCTTC. It encodes CASSQAVANYGYTF. V is TRBV4-1 and J is TRBJ1-2; D is unclear. CDR3 length: 14 amino acids. Germline V gene sequence: CDR1 MGHRA, CDR2 YSYEKL. Trimming removed 1 base at V and 0 bases at J, with 6 bases between.

There are a few counts of this clonotype. The rearrangement links TRBV13 to TRBJ2-7; a possible D gene is TRBD2 (6 bases). Deletions cut 6 bases from V and 2 bases from J, with 14 bases between. CDR1 is PRHDT and CDR2 is FYEKMQ in the germline V gene (reference sequence). The CDR3 is 14 residues long. DNA of the CDR3: TGTGCCAGCAGTAGCGGACATTCCCCCTACGAGCAGTACTTC. Amino acid sequence: CASSSGHSPYEQYF.

This clonotype was observed once. V gene TRBV28 combines with J gene TRBJ1-2; D is ambiguous. Germline lookup yields CDR1 MDHEN and CDR2 SYDVKM. The CDR3 is 14 amino acids. V was clipped by 1 base and J by 2 bases, with 8 bases between them. CDR3 amino acids: CASSLSWTNYGYTF. CDR3 in DNA: TGTGCCAGCAGTTTATCGTGGACGAACTATGGCTACACCTTC.

This clonotype was detected only a few times. The V call is TRBV25-1, the J call TRBJ2-5, with 7 bases identical to TRBD1. The ends lost 6 bases at V and 3 bases at J; junction bases unmatched: 13. CDR1 and CDR2 from the germline V gene are MGHDK and SYGVNS. The CDR3 consists of 16 residues. The CDR3 nucleotides are TGTGCCAGCAGCCCCGTGACAGGGCCGACTAAAGAGACCCAGTACTTC. It codes for CASSPVTGPTKETQYF.

This clonotype was picked up a small number of times. The V call is TRBV4-1, the J call TRBJ2-7; tentatively, D is TRBD2 (5 bases). This CDR3 is 14 amino acids long. Trimming cost V 4 bases and J 2 bases, with 12 bases left between them. Germline values: CDR1 MGHRA, CDR2 YSYEKL. CDR3 residues: CASSPTDSAYEQYF. The CDR3, as DNA: TGCGCCAGCAGCCCAACGGACTCAGCCTACGAGCAGTACTTC.

This clonotype was counted many times. The CDR3 protein is CASSLLYTGELFF. The CDR3 DNA reads TGTGCCAGCAGCTTACTTTACACCGGGGAGCTGTTTTTT. J is TRBJ2-2 and V is TRBV11-2; D gene unclear. Germline V gene sequence: CDR1 SGHAT, CDR2 FQNNGV. This CDR3 spans 13 amino acids. V was shortened by 2 bases and J by 3 bases, with 4 bases between the two germline ends.

The rearrangement links TRBV5-1 to TRBJ2-7; maybe TRBD1 (6 bases). V was trimmed by 4 bases and J by 1 base, leaving 15 bases between them. Germline loops: CDR1 SGHRS, CDR2 YFSETQ. The CDR3 length is 15 residues. As DNA, the CDR3 is TGCGCCAGCAGCCAAACAGTCGGACAGTCCTACGAGCAGTACTTC. Translated, it gives CASSQTVGQSYEQYF.

The chain uses TRBV24-1 and TRBJ2-1; 8 bases line up with TRBD1. Germline V CDR1 and CDR2: KGHDR, SFDVKD. V lost 9 bases and J lost 2; bases outside the gene matches: 5. CDR3 length: 14 amino acids. The CDR3 region has the DNA TGTGCCACCGGAAGACAGGGGACCTACAATGAGCAGTTCTTC. Translating gives CATGRQGTYNEQFF.

This clonotype was seen many times. The CDR3 sequence is CASSLEGTGNTEAFF. CDR3 sequence (DNA): TGCGCCAGCAGCTTGGAGGGGACAGGGAACACTGAAGCTTTCTTT. The gene calls are TRBV5-1 and TRBJ1-1; TRBD1 agrees at 8 bases. Germline-derived CDR1 and CDR2 are SGHRS and YFSETQ. CDR3 length equals 15 residues. J gave up 1 base and V 0 bases, and 2 bases lay outside the gene matches.

At least ten counts were recorded for this clonotype. The rearrangement uses TRBV29-1 and TRBJ2-6; D is perhaps TRBD1 (5 bases). The germline V gene has CDR1 SQVTM and CDR2 ANQGSEA. The CDR3 spans 15 residues. Trimming took off 5 bases at V and 0 bases at J, with 11 bases between the two ends. This chain's CDR3 is CSVNRGGSGANVLTF. Written as DNA, the CDR3 is TGCAGCGTTAATAGGGGTGGCTCTGGGGCCAACGTCCTGACTTTC.

Many counts were recorded for this clonotype. The chain recombines TRBV29-1 with TRBJ1-1; D is unresolved. Germline CDR1 SQVTM, CDR2 ANQGSEA. V lost 5 bases, J lost 1 base, and 8 bases lay in between. The CDR3 has 12 residues. The CDR3: CSVKPTNTEAFF. CDR3 in DNA: TGCAGCGTTAAACCGACGAACACTGAAGCTTTCTTT.

V and J are TRBV6-2 or TRBV6-3 and TRBJ1-5; 11 bases agree with TRBD1. With 2 bases clipped from V and 10 bases from J, the junction kept 13 bases outside the gene matches. Germline CDR1 reads MNHEY; CDR2 reads SVGEGT. This CDR3 region has 17 residues. The CDR3 here is CASSYDERTGGLGPQHF. The CDR3 nucleotides read TGTGCCAGCAGTTACGATGAAAGGACAGGGGGCCTTGGCCCCCAGCATTTT.

This clonotype was picked up a small number of times. The chain links TRBV5-1 to TRBJ2-7, with 8 bases identical to TRBD2. CDR1 is SGHRS, CDR2 YFSETQ, per germline. This CDR3 contains 17 residues. V was clipped by 4 bases and J by 0 bases; unmatched bases: 12. CDR3 amino acids: CASSNPWRGEGSYEQYF. The CDR3 region has the DNA TGCGCCAGCAGCAACCCGTGGCGGGGGGAAGGCTCCTACGAGCAGTACTTC.

DNA of the CDR3: TGTGCCAGCAGTACGACTAGCGGGAGGCCCAAGACCCAGTACTTC. Translated, it gives CASSTTSGRPKTQYF. The chain has TRBV12-3 or TRBV12-4 and TRBJ2-5, with 13 nucleotides matching TRBD2. Trimming removed 5 bases from V and 6 bases from J; junction bases left unmatched: 6. This CDR3 is 15 amino acids long.

This sequence joins TRBV20-1 and TRBJ1-1; 9 bases align to TRBD1. Per the germline V gene, CDR1 is DFQATT and CDR2 is SNEGSKA (reference sequence). V dropped 5 bases and J dropped 4; count of bases not matched to a gene: 11. The CDR3 has 15 residues. The CDR3 sequence: CSAVPGQGSGTEAFF. For the CDR3, the DNA is TGCAGTGCTGTCCCGGGACAGGGCTCGGGCACTGAAGCTTTCTTT.

V usage is TRBV5-1 and J usage is TRBJ2-5; 11 nucleotides line up with TRBD2. Germline trimming cut 3 bases from V and 1 base from J; bases unmatched to any gene: 2. Germline-derived CDR1 and CDR2 are SGHRS and YFSETQ. CDR3 length: 15 residues. The CDR3: CASSSGTSGQETQYF. The CDR3 DNA is TGCGCCAGCAGCTCCGGGACTAGCGGCCAAGAGACCCAGTACTTC.

The sample holds a few counts of this clonotype. J is TRBJ1-1 and V is TRBV12-3 or TRBV12-4, with a weak D call TRBD1 (6 bases). V lost 3 bases and J lost 3, with 11 bases in between. There are 14 residues in the CDR3. The CDR3 bases are TGTGCCAGCAGTTTCTGGGGGGCGGACACTGAAGCTTTCTTT. Translating gives CASSFWGADTEAFF.

This rearrangement joins TRBV5-5 to TRBJ2-3; TRBD1 agrees at 9 bases. The ends lost 1 base at V and 2 bases at J; junction bases unmatched: 5. Germline V gives CDR1 SGHKS, CDR2 YYEKEE (reference sequence). The CDR3 length is 16 residues. The CDR3 loop is CASSLRDRENTDTQYF. CDR3 sequence (DNA): TGTGCCAGCAGCTTGCGGGACAGGGAAAACACAGATACGCAGTATTTT.

The chain links TRBV24-1 to TRBJ2-3; no firm D call. The CDR3 loop spans 16 amino acids. Germline V CDR1 and CDR2: KGHDR, SFDVKD. Trimming pared 0 bases from V and 2 bases from J, leaving 11 bases between. CDR3: CATSDLAGELTDTQYF. CDR3 nucleotides: TGTGCCACCAGTGATTTGGCAGGAGAGCTCACAGATACGCAGTATTTT.

This clonotype was observed many times. The chain recombines TRBV6-5 with TRBJ1-1; tentatively, D is TRBD1 (6 bases). Looked up from germline, CDR1 is MNHEY and CDR2 is SVGAGI. The CDR3 length is 15 residues. V was cut by 2 bases and J by 4 bases, with 14 bases left in between. As DNA, the CDR3 is TGTGCCAGCAGTTACACGAGAACAGGGTCCACTGAAGCTTTCTTT. Translated, it gives CASSYTRTGSTEAFF.